Reported below is one T cell receptor (beta chain). Its antigen is still unknown. The data were taken from a study of T cells in localized non-small cell lung cancer. Overall study findings and caveats: There was higher T cell clonality in uninvolved adjacent lung than in tumor, and it was highest there.

The junction had 12 bases not matched to a gene; V was cut back by 5 bases and J by 4 bases. The CDR3 has 15 residues. Per the germline V gene, CDR1 is GTSNPN and CDR2 is SVGIG (reference sequence). Using immunoSEQ multiplex PCR, the repertoire was profiled, and TCRdb retains in-frame clones only, with some absent. The sample contains roughly 26,000 clones, less than 90% of which appear only once. V is TRBV30 and J is TRBJ1-2; 8 bases are a match to TRBD1. This receptor was identified in a female donor of 60 years or more with stage II squamous cell lung carcinoma. The sample consisted of peripheral blood, taken before any cancer treatment. CDR3 DNA sequence: TGTGCCTGGGACCCCCCCCAGGGGGCCGGCTATGGCTACACCTTC. This gives the protein CAWDPPQGAGYGYTF.